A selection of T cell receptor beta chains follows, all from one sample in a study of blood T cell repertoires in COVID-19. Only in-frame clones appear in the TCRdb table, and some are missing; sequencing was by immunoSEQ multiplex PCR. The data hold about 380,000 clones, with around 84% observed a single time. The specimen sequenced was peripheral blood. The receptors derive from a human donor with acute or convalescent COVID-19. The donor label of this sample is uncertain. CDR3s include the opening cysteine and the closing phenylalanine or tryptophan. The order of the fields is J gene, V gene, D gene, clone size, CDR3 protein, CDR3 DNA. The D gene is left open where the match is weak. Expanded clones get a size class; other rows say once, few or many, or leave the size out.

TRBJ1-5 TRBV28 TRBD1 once CASISGTGSHQPQHF TGTGCCAGCATCTCCGGGACAGGGTCTCATCAGCCCCAGCATTTT
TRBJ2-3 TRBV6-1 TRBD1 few CASSEDRGRGTDTQYF TGTGCCAGCAGTGAAGACAGGGGGCGCGGGACAGATACGCAGTATTTT
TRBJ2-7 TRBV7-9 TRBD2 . CASSFGRGAWRGSTYEQYF TGTGCCAGCAGCTTCGGGCGGGGGGCATGGCGGGGCTCCACCTACGAGCAGTACTTC
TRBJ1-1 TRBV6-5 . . CASSKTGDIEAFF TGTGCCAGCAGCAAGACAGGCGACATTGAAGCTTTCTTT
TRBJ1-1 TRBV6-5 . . CASSYSVARSTEAFF TGTGCCAGCAGTTACTCAGTGGCTCGGAGCACTGAAGCTTTCTTT
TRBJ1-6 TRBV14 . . CASSQQGYSPLHF TGTGCCAGCAGCCAACAGGGATATTCACCCCTCCACTTT
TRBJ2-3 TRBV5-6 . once CASSLIPYSTDTQYF TGTGCCAGCAGCTTGATACCCTATAGCACAGATACGCAGTATTTT
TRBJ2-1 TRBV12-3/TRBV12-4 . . CASSQNEQFF TGTGCCAGCAGCCAAAATGAGCAGTTCTTC
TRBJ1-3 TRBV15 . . CATSRDRGSGNTIYF TGTGCCACCAGCAGAGATAGAGGCTCTGGAAACACCATATATTTT
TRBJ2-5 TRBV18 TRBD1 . CASSPRDRGETQYF TGTGCCAGCTCACCCCGGGACAGGGGTGAGACCCAGTACTTC
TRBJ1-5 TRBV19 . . CASSISRQGQPQHF TGTGCCAGTAGTATATCGAGGCAGGGACAGCCCCAGCATTTT
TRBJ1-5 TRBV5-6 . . CASSLDGVGNQPQHF TGTGCCAGCAGCTTGGACGGGGTTGGCAATCAGCCCCAGCATTTT
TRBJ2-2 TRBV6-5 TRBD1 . CASRADRGRTGELFF TGTGCCAGCAGGGCGGACAGGGGCCGGACCGGGGAGCTGTTTTTT
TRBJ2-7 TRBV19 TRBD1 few CASSNGPGGAYEQYF TGTGCCAGTAGTAATGGTCCAGGGGGCGCCTACGAGCAGTACTTC
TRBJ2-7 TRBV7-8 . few CASSAVGGSPVEQYF TGTGCCAGCAGCGCCGTTGGCGGATCCCCAGTCGAGCAGTACTTC
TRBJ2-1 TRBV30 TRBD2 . CAWVQSPGGEQFF TGTGCCTGGGTGCAAAGTCCGGGGGGTGAGCAGTTCTTC
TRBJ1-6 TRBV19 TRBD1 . CASSTGGYNSPLHF TGTGCCAGTAGTACAGGGGGCTATAATTCACCCCTCCACTTT
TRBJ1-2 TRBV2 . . CASSLLRSTPPHGYTF TGTGCCAGCAGCTTACTTAGGTCGACACCGCCTCATGGCTACACCTTC
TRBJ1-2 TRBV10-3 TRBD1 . CAISGVTGGYGYTF TGTGCCATCAGTGGGGTGACAGGGGGCTATGGCTACACCTTC
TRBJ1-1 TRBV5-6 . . CASSYVPRGMNTEAFF TGTGCCAGCAGCTATGTCCCTCGGGGGATGAACACTGAAGCTTTCTTT
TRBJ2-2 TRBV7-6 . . CASSLSPPGELFF TGTGCCAGCAGCCTGTCCCCCCCCGGGGAGCTGTTTTTT
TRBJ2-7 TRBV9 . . CASSVGSTRGIYEQYF TGTGCCAGCAGCGTCGGGTCCACAAGGGGGATCTACGAGCAGTACTTC
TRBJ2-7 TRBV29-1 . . CSVPGAGSGEQYF TGCAGCGTTCCCGGGGCGGGAAGTGGCGAGCAGTACTTC
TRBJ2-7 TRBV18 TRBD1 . CASSTGQGDYEQYF TGTGCCAGCTCGACGGGACAGGGGGACTACGAGCAGTACTTC
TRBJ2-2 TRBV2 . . CASSEDRLSGELFF TGTGCCAGCAGTGAAGACAGATTGTCCGGGGAGCTGTTTTTT
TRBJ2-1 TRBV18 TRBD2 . CASSRAGGNNEQFF TGTGCCAGCTCGCGTGCGGGGGGGAACAATGAGCAGTTCTTC
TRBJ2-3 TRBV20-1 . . CSARSDWSQYF TGCAGTGCTAGAAGCGATTGGTCGCAGTATTTT
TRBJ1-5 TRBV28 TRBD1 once CASSGTGGPYSNQPQHF TGTGCCAGCAGTGGGACAGGGGGCCCCTATAGCAATCAGCCCCAGCATTTT
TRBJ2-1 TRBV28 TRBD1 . CASSFFGTGNNEQFF TGTGCCAGCAGTTTTTTTGGGACAGGGAACAATGAGCAGTTCTTC
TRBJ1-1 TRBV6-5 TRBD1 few CASSSGTGGAGAFF TGTGCCAGCAGTTCCGGGACAGGGGGCGCTGGAGCTTTCTTT
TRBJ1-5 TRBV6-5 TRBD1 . CASSLTGTSNQPQHF TGTGCCAGCAGTTTGACAGGGACTAGCAATCAGCCCCAGCATTTT
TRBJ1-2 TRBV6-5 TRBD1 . CASSRKGQGAGGYTF TGTGCCAGCAGTCGAAAAGGACAGGGGGCAGGAGGCTACACCTTC
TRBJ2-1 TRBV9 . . CASSGVAGKRNEQFF TGTGCCAGCAGCGGCGTTGCAGGAAAAAGAAATGAGCAGTTCTTC
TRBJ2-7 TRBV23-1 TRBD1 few CASSHAQGAIYEQYF TGCGCCAGCAGTCATGCCCAGGGGGCGATCTACGAGCAGTACTTC
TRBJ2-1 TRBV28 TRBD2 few CASSLSGTSADEQFF TGTGCCAGCAGTTTGTCCGGGACTAGCGCGGATGAGCAGTTCTTC
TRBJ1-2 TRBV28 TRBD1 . CASRRDRGGSYGYTF TGTGCCAGCAGGCGGGACAGGGGGGGATCCTATGGCTACACCTTC
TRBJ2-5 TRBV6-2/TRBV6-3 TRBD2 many CASSSPSSGTETQYF TGTGCCAGCAGTTCCCCCTCTAGCGGGACAGAGACCCAGTACTTC
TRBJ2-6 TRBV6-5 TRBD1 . CASSRDRSGANVLTF TGTGCCAGCAGCCGGGACAGGTCTGGGGCCAACGTCCTGACTTTC
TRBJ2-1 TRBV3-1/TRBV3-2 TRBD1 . CASSQITGGYNEQFF TGTGCCAGCAGCCAAATAACAGGGGGCTACAATGAGCAGTTCTTC
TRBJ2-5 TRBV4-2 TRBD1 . CASSQDLKGQGFSETQYF TGTGCCAGCAGCCAAGATCTAAAGGGACAGGGGTTTTCAGAGACCCAGTACTTC
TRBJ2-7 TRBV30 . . CAHDCRGVYEQYF TGTGCGCATGACTGCAGGGGAGTCTACGAGCAGTACTTC
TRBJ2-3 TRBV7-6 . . CASSLMGLRTDTQYF TGTGCCAGCAGCTTAATGGGCCTCAGGACAGATACGCAGTATTTT
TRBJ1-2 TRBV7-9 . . CASSPGAGVTNYGYTF TGTGCCAGCAGCCCAGGCGCAGGGGTTACTAACTATGGCTACACCTTC
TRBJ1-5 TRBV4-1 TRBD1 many CASSQDQIGQGARQPQHF TGCGCCAGCAGCCAAGATCAAATCGGACAGGGGGCTAGACAGCCCCAGCATTTT